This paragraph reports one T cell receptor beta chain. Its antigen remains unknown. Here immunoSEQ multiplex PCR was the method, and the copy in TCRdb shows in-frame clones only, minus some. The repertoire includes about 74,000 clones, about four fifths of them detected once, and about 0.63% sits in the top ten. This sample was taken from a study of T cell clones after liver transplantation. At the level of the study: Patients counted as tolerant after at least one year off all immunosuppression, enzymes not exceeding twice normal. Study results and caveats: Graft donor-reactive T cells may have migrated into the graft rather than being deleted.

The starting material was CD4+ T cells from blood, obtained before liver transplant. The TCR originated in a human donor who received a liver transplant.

This CDR3 reads CSVAGSNQPQHF. DNA of the CDR3: TGCAGCGTTGCAGGTAGCAATCAGCCCCAGCATTTT. The V and J genes are TRBV29-1 and TRBJ1-5; D is unresolved. The CDR3 is 12 residues long. Germline assignment: CDR1 SQVTM and CDR2 ANQGSEA. Trimming took 4 bases from V and 0 from J, leaving 4 bases between them.